This TCR beta chain was identified in a study of CD8 T cells in Susac syndrome. Points from the study as a whole: Clonal expansion was not observed in the Susac syndrome CD4+ T cell repertoires.

With 4 bases clipped from V and 5 bases from J, the junction kept 6 bases outside the gene matches. This CDR3 is 14 amino acids long. Germline-derived CDR1 and CDR2 are ENHRY and SYGVKD. Random hexamers were used to reverse transcribe about 0.5 to 1 ug of RNA. An immunoSEQ multiplex PCR amplified TCR beta CDR3 over 54 Vbeta and 13 Jbeta. TCRdb ran MiXCR on the immunoSEQ multiplex PCR reads and lists one entry per CDR3 protein. The sample lists over 130,000 distinct CDR3 sequences; around 93% were seen once. Of note for this clonotype: Its antigen is not identified.

CD8+ and CD4+ blood T cells underwent TCR beta sequencing. Negative isolation yielded the CD8+ and CD4+ T cells, while FACS enriched the TEMRA cells. The TCR originated in a human donor with Susac syndrome. The chain joins TRBV10-3 to TRBJ2-5; 8 bases agree with TRBD1. Input material: CD4+ T cells from PBMCs. CDR3 nucleotides: TGTGCCATCAGTGGGACAGGGAGGCTGGAGACCCAGTACTTC. It specifies CAISGTGRLETQYF.